This paragraph covers one T cell receptor beta chain sequence. Germline values: CDR1 SGHNT, CDR2 YYREEE (reference sequence). The CDR3 runs to 16 residues. With 1 base removed from V and 6 bases from J, the gap between germline ends came to 19 bases. Primers: 60 Vbeta forward and 13 Jbeta reverse. The method was immunoSEQ multiplex PCR; TCRdb's version includes in-frame clones alone and lacks a portion of them. The repertoire has roughly 150,000 clones, 60% to 80% of them found once; the top ten carry about 10%. This entry is derived from a study of cytomegalovirus exposure and HLA in healthy donors. The chain employs TRBV5-4 and TRBJ2-5; tentative D call: TRBD2 (6 bases). The TCR sequence derives from a man younger than 35 in good health and CMV-seropositive. Sequenced: PBMCs. The CDR3: CASSLKVPGEGKTQYF. DNA for the CDR3: TGTGCCAGCAGCTTGAAAGTTCCGGGAGAGGGAAAGACCCAGTACTTC.